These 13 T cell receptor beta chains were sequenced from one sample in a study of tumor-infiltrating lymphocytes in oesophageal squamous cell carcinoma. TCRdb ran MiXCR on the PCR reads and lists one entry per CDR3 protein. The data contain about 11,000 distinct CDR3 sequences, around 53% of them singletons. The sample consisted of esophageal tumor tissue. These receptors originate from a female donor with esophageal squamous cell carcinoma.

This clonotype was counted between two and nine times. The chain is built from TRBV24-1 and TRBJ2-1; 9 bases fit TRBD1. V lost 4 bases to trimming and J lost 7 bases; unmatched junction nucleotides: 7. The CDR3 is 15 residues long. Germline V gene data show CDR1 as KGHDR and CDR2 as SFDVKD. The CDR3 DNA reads TGTGCCACCAGTGACCCGGGACAGGGATGGAATGAGCAGTTCTTC. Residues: CATSDPGQGWNEQFF.

The CDR3 bases are TGTGCCAGCACCGATAGCGGGGGGGCCTACAATGAGCAGTTCTTC. Translation gives CASTDSGGAYNEQFF. The chain joins TRBV7-2 to TRBJ2-1; 11 nucleotides match TRBD2. The V gene end was trimmed by 7 bases and the J gene end by 2 bases; junction bases not matched to a gene: 4. There are 15 residues in the CDR3. Looked up from germline, CDR1 is SGHTA and CDR2 is FQGNSA.

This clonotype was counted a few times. CDR3 in amino acids: CASSEEQGRTDTQYF. CDR3 bases: TGCGCCAGCAGTGAGGAACAGGGGCGTACAGATACGCAGTATTTT. The chain employs TRBV10-2 and TRBJ2-3; TRBD1 matches at 7 bases. J gave up 3 bases and V 2 bases, and 5 bases lay outside the gene matches. Looked up from germline, CDR1 is WSHSY and CDR2 is SAAADI. This CDR3 is 15 amino acids long.

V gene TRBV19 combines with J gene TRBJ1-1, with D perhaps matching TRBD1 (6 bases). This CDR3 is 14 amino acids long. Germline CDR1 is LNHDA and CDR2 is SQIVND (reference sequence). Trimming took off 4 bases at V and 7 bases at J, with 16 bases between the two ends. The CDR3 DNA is TGTGCCAGTAGTAGGGACACGGCTCTTGGTGAAGCTTTCTTT. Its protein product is CASSRDTALGEAFF.

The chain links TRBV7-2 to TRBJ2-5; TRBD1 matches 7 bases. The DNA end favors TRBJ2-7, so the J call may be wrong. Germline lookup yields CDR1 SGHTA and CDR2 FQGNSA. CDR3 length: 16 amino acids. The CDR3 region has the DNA TGTGCCAGCAGCTTAGACTTCGGGACAGCGACCTACGAGCAGTACTTC. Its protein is CASSLDFGTATYEQYF.

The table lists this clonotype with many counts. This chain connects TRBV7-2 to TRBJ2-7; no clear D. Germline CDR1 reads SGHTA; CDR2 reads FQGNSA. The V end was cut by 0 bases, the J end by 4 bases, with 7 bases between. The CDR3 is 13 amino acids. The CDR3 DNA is TGTGCCAGCAGCTTAGCGGTAGGGTACGAGCAGTACTTC. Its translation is CASSLAVGYEQYF.

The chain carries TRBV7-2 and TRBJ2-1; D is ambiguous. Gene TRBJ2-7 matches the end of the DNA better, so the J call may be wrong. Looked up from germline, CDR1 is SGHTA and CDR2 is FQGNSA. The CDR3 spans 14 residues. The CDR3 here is CASSVLVGSYEQYF. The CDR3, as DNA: TGTGCCAGCAGCGTCCTAGTGGGGTCCTACGAGCAGTACTTC.

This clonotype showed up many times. CDR3 nucleotides: TGTGCCAGCAGTGACACCCACTACGAGCAGTACTTC. This translates into CASSDTHYEQYF. The chain couples TRBV28 to TRBJ2-7; D gene ambiguous. With 5 bases removed from V and 3 bases from J, the gap between germline ends came to 8 bases. CDR3 length: 12 residues. Germline V gene lookup returns CDR1 MDHEN and CDR2 SYDVKM.

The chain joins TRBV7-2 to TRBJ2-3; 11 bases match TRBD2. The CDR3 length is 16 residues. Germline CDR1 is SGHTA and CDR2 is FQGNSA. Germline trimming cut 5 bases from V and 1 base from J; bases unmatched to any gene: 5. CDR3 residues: CASSLNSGRGTDTQYF. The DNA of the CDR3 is TGTGCCAGCAGCCTAAATAGCGGGAGGGGCACAGATACGCAGTATTTT.

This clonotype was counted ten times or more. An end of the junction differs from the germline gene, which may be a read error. Here the CDR3 DNA reads TGTGCCAGCAGTTTCAAGGCAGGGGTCCGGAATTCACCCCTCCACTTC. Amino acid sequence: CASSFKAGVRNSPLHF. This sequence joins TRBV28 and TRBJ2-7; the D gene is possibly TRBD1 (6 bases). The CDR3 loop spans 16 amino acids. CDR1 MDHEN and CDR2 SYDVKM come from the germline V gene.

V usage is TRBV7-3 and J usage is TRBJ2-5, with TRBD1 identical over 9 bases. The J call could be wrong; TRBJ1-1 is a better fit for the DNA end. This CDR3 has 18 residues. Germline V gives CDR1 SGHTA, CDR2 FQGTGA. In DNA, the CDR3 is TGTGCCAGCAGCTTAGGACGCGGGAGGGACAGGGTGAACACTGAAGCTTTCTTT. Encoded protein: CASSLGRGRDRVNTEAFF.

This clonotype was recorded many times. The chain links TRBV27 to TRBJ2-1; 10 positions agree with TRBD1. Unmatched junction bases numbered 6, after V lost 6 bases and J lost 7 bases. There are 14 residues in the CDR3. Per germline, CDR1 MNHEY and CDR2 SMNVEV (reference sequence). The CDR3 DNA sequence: TGTGCCAGCAGAAGTGGGACAGGGGTGAATGAGCAGTTCTTC. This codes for CASRSGTGVNEQFF.

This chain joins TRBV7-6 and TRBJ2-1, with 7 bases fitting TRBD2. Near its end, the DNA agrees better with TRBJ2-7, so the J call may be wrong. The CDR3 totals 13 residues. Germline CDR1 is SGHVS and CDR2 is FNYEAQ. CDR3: CASSSALASEQYF. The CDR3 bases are TGTGCCAGCAGCTCCGCACTAGCGAGCGAGCAGTACTTC.